This TCR beta chain was profiled in a study of control samples from healthy donors and cancer patients. Only one count was recorded for this clone. CDR1 and CDR2 from the germline V gene are SGHRS and YFSETQ. The CDR3 contains 11 residues. Trimming removed 2 bases from V and 5 bases from J, with 4 bases in between. Profiling relied on immunoSEQ multiplex PCR, and the TCRdb table lists in-frame clones only, not all of them. The profile shows under 200,000 clones, approximately 96% of them singletons. V and J are TRBV5-1 and TRBJ2-5; no clear D gene. This sequence was found in a woman aged 40 to 50 in good health. Sample: blood. CDR3 nucleotides: TGCGCCAGCAGCTTTTCGGAGACCCAGTACTTC. It codes for CASSFSETQYF.